What follows describes a single T cell receptor beta chain. The antigen is undetermined. This sample stems from a study of CXCR3-negative and CXCR3-positive naive CD8 T cells. Notes on the study in general: TRBV-TRBJ usage was similar across naive CXCR3 subsets but distinct in memory cells. Partly lower CXCR3 expression followed cryopreservation, and most assays relied on fresh PBMCs. Memory CD8+ cells showed much lower diversity, while both naive subsets were comparably high.

Libraries of TRB cDNA were made by 5' RACE and carried UMIs. Reanalyzing the 5' RACE reads, TCRdb keeps one entry per CDR3 protein, without DNA. The table gives approximately 39,000 distinct CDR3 sequences; the top ten clones make up 13% to 15% of it. Sorts performed in triplicate captured 320,000 or so cells each from every CD8+ T cell subset. Germline CDR1 is SQVTM and CDR2 is ANQGSEA. This CDR3 has 12 residues. The rearrangement links TRBV29-1 to TRBJ1-1; checking the TCRdb D call of TRBD1 is not possible without DNA. The sequencing sample was made of memory CD8+ T cells from blood. This TCR came from a human donor in good health. Some clones in this sample may be carry-over from other donors' samples. CDR3: CSVFTGDVEAFF.